This TCR beta chain comes out of a study of T cell responses to AZD1222 COVID-19 vaccine. Overall study findings and caveats: The peak T cell response came first, and repertoires were sampled only after it. Baseline seropositives among AZD1222 recipients totaled only five or six. The sample set comprised mostly white British donors with more females, and clonal diversity was possibly underestimated.

The CDR3 contains 17 residues. Per the germline V gene, CDR1 is ENHRY and CDR2 is SYGVKD. V lost 4 bases, J lost 2 bases, and 10 bases stayed unmatched. Here immunoSEQ multiplex PCR was the method, and the copy in TCRdb shows in-frame clones only, minus some. The sample contains 100,000 to 150,000 clones, approximately 90% of which appear only once. On this clone: The antigen is not known.

The clonotype was recovered from an adult in good health. Source: peripheral blood, taken on day 0 of AZD1222 vaccination. V usage is TRBV10-3 and J usage is TRBJ1-2; 10 nucleotides align to TRBD1. The CDR3 here is CAISAWTGGADNYGYTF. CDR3 sequence (DNA): TGTGCCATCAGTGCTTGGACAGGGGGGGCCGACAACTATGGCTACACCTTC.